Described below is a single T cell receptor (beta chain) sequence and its context. What it recognizes is unknown. The sample originates from a study of T cells expressing NK-cell markers. Background on the study: Just one sequenced donor of eight was HCMV-seronegative, while seven were seropositive. Study observations and caveats: In a group of several donors, dominant NKG2C+ clonotypes represented 1.0-7.0% of CD8+ T cells.

TCRdb re-called the 5' RACE reads, yielding one record per CDR3 amino acid sequence without DNA. The sample data list approximately 550,000 distinct CDR3 sequences. This CDR3 has 16 residues. Germline CDR1 reads MNHEY; CDR2 reads SVGEGT. The sample comprised blood T cells: a sorted CD56 or NKG2C T cell subset, CD4+ or CD8+ T cells, or bulk PBMC T cells (not recorded which). The chain uses TRBV6-2 or TRBV6-3 and TRBJ2-3; TCRdb outputs TRBD2, but without DNA this stays unchecked. This sequence was found in a man younger than 35 in good health. This CDR3 is CASSYTSGRPRDTQYF.